This TCR beta chain was captured by sequencing in a study of tumor-infiltrating lymphocytes in primary liver carcinoma (dated by TCRdb to about 2017). General notes on the study: Of the five patients, three men and two women aged 30 to 69 years, four had hepatocellular carcinoma and one had combined HCC and intrahepatic cholangiocarcinoma. High reproducibility was observed for the technical replicate repertoires, with mean shared-clone rates around 0.9 and correlation coefficients above 0.95. The five patients had tumors staged T1-T3 N0M0, with maximum diameters ranging from about 4.2 to 11 cm. To link TCRbeta repertoire diversity to the local molecular phenotype, the 20 to 25 tumor region samples were profiled with Agilent mRNA microarrays. TCRbeta repertoire sequencing, expression microarrays and whole-exome sequencing were combined in the study across five regions of each liver tumor, with adjacent normal tissue and blood also included. Roughly 3.5 to 7.5 million productive TCRbeta reads were obtained per sample, and no significant difference in read depth was found between tissue types. TCRbeta repertoire sequencing covered about 35 specimens from 5 patients: 25 tumor regions, 5 adjacent noncancerous liver tissues and 5 peripheral blood samples.

The germline V gene gives CDR1 as MGHRA and CDR2 as YSYEKL. V sheds 1 base and J sheds 9 bases, leaving 19 bases between their ends. Reading from cysteine to phenylalanine, the CDR3 counts 17 amino acids. The CDR3 DNA has 51 bases and is translated from base 1. Overall study outcomes, separate from this receptor: Since the samples were bulk and unsorted, there was no way to compare CD4+ and CD8+ T cell repertoires. Only five patients were included in the study, and the authors note that the findings should be validated in a larger study. Just about 7.5-25% of top clones turned up in all five regions of a tumor, which suggests spatial heterogeneity among tumor-infiltrating T cells. Consistent with antigen-driven expansion, pairs of tumor regions showed higher repertoire overlap (mean roughly 36%) than either tumor-adjacent pairs (about 17%) or tumor-blood pairs (around 15%). The top 250 clones made up a significantly larger repertoire fraction in tumors than in blood (p = 0.039). Because only the TCR beta chain was sequenced and unpaired alpha chains were not captured, true repertoire diversity is likely underestimated.

Using a constant-region primer and ProtoScript II reverse transcriptase, TCRbeta-specific cDNA was reverse-transcribed from roughly 460 ng total RNA. Construction of the TCRbeta libraries relied on three nested rounds of multiplex PCR, following a slightly modified ARM-PCR procedure. Each of the first two PCR rounds ran for roughly 11 cycles and used multiplex TRBV1-TRBV30 forward primers together with a Cbeta reverse primer. Sample barcodes and Illumina adapters were added in a final 25-cycle PCR with Deep VentR polymerase. Before sequencing, amplicons of 200-500 bp were purified from gel using a QIAquick gel extraction kit. An Illumina HiSeq 2500 was used to sequence the TCRbeta amplicons, generating 250-bp paired-end reads. As for how the authors treated the data: To recover full CDR3 sequences, reads were quality-trimmed using Trimmomatic v0.33 and paired reads were then merged using FLASH v1.2.11. V, D and J germline segments were assigned to the rearranged TCRbeta sequences by MiGEC v1.2.1b. Clonotype statistics and Shannon-Wiener diversity indices were calculated with VDJtools v1.0.0. To cut down on sampling bias, every analysis after diversity analysis relied on just the 250 most abundant clonotypes from each sample. Clones were called with MiXCR by TCRdb after fastp trimmed the public reads at Q25, and only in-frame beta chains were retained. For every CDR3 protein sequence, its rows merge into one entry that carries the most common genes and DNA. None of the V and J calls come from the authors' own analysis; TCRdb made them. Across this sample there are some 100,000 distinct CDR3 sequences, with around 71% seen only once. The leading ten clones occupy about 12% of the sample.

There are a few counts of this clonotype. Which antigen it targets is not known. Since a much larger clone is just one base distant, this may be a read error. Total RNA and DNA were co-extracted from about 19-30 mg of bulk tissue with the AllPrep DNA/RNA mini kit, without cell sorting. Between late 2015 and March 2016, about 5 patients in China with histopathologically diagnosed primary liver carcinoma had their tumors surgically resected. Patients had chronic HBV infection and were treatment-naive at sampling. Five spatially separated regions were sampled from each tumor: the superior, inferior, left-lateral and right-lateral poles, plus the tumor centre. According to histology, viable tumor cells made up more than 80% of every tumor sample. Pieces of fresh tumor and adjacent tissue were cut in half, with one half kept in RNAlater at -80 degrees C and the other half sent for histology.

The V and J genes are TRBV4-1 and TRBJ1-6; the D segment could be TRBD1, given 5 matching bases. This clonotype was sampled from a woman aged 55-69 years with primary liver carcinoma and hepatitis B virus infection. Sequencing was carried out using liver tumor tissue from sampling region 2. The sample's cell subset or site, from its label and the paper: tumor region T2, inferior pole. In nucleotide form, the sequence is TGCGCCAGCAGCCAAGCACCCATCGGGACCCGCATTTCACCCCTCCACTTT. This sequence encodes CASSQAPIGTRISPLHF.